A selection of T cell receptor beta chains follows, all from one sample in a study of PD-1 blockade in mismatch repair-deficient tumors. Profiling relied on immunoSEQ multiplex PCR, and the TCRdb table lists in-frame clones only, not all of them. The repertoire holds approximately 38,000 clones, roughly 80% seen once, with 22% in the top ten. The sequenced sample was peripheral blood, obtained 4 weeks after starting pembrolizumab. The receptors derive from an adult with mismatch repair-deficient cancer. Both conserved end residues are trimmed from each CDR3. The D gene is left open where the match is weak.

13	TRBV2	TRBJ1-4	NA	ASSAQGATNEKLF
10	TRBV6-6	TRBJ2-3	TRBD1	ASTTGGGPTS
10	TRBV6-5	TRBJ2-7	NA	ASSDRGVEQY
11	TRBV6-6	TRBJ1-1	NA	ASSYSMNTEAF
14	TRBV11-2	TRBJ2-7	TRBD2	ASSLEAGRYTYEQY
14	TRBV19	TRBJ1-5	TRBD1	ASRTGQPYSNQPQH
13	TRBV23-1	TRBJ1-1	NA	ASSSTDGRNTEAF
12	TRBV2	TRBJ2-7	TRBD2	ASRIWGGPYEQY
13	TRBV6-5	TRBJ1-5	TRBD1	ASKLTGGLNQPQH
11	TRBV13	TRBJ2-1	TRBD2	ASSSTSGPEQF
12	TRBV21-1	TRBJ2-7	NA	ASSKPPYYYEQY
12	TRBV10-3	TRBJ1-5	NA	AISERQGIQPQH
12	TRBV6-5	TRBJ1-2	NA	ASSYSLLNYGYT
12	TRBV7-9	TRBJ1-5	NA	ASSYEGLNQPQH
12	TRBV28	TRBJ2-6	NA	ASSTPSGANVLT
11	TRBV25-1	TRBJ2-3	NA	ATKGLLTDTQY
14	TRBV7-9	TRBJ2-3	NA	ASSQGTLGGTDTQY
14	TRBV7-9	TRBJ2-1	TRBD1	ASSYPRGFSYNEQF
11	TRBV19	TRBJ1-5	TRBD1	ASTGGPDQPQH
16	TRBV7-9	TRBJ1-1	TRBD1	ASSCTLSWTGEHTEAF
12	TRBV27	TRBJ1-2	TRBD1	ASSKTGVNYGYT
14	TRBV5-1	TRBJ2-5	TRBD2	ASSPRGEGRGKTQY
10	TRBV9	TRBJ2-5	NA	ASSVAGETQY
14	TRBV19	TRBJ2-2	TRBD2	ASSEAGSGQVGELF
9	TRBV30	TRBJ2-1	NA	AWSLSTEQF
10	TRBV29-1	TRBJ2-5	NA	SVDRIQETQY
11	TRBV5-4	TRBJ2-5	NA	ASSLVVEATQY
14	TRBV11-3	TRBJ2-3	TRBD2	ASSFGLAMSTDTQY
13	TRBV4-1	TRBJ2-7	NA	ASSQGGGIVYEQY
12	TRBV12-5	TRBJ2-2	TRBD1	ASGYSTGAGELF
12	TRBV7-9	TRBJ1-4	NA	ASSLAGQNEKLF
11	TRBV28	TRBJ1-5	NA	ASSPPLIQPQH
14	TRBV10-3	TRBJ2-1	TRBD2	AISESTSGSYNEQF
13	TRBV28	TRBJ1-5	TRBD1	ASSPRTGGTQPQH
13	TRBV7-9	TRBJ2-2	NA	ASSFLIGEAGELF
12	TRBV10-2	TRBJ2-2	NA	ASRRDTNTGELF
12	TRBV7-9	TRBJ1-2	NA	ASSLEGSGYGYT
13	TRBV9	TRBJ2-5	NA	ASSVGPSAQETQY
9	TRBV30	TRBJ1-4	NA	AWSGGGAPG
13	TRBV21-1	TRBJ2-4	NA	ASSKRDRGQNIQY
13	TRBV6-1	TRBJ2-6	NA	ASSGEDSGANVLT
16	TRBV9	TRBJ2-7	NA	ASSVEYEDTRLSYEQY
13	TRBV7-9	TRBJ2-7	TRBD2	ASSPWTSGNYEQY
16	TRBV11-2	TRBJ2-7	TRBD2	ASSLVIGSSGRLYEQY
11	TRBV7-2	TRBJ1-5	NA	ASSLERPQPQH
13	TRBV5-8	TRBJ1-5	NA	ASSLEGRINQPQH
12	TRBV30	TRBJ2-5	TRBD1	AWGTGRFQETQY
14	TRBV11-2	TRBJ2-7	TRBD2	ASSSVGGRSYYEQY
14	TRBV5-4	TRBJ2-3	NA	ASSPSAIASTDTQY
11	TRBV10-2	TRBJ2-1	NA	ASSEREYNEQF
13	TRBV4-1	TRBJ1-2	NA	ASSLSIGTNYGYT
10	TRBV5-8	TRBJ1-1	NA	ASSLGPREAF
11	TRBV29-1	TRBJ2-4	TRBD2	SVDTSGSDIQY
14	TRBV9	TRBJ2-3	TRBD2	ASSVDQREGTDTQY